This TCR beta chain came from a study of blood T cell repertoires in COVID-19 (dated by TCRdb to about 2020). Describing the broader study: The collaborator samples originated in the United States, Italy and Spain and spanned the acute and convalescent phases of COVID-19. The material from the prospective study consisted of cDNA or gDNA derived from T cells, B-cell-depleted T cells, or PBMCs. Deeply sampled blood TCRbeta repertoires from subjects exposed to, actively infected with, or recovered from COVID-19 were included in the dataset. The repertoires were released in a freely available public database intended as a resource for research on the immune response to SARS-CoV-2. The samples were drawn from two sources: the first 160 participants of the ongoing ImmuneRACE study, and 1,000 to 1,500 subjects contributed by 6 global collaborators. Nearly every sample came with metadata listing a de-identified subject ID, COVID-19 status, age in years and sex. Where HLA class I and class II types were available, the types were taken from metadata supplied by the sample provider, not from assay-based typing.

Each collaborating institution followed its own protocols to collect whole blood in K2EDTA tubes. For TCRbeta analysis, collaborators shipped samples in one of three forms: frozen whole blood, isolated PBMCs, or DNA extracted from either of those sample types. At the junction V is shortened by 1 base and J by 9 bases, with 9 bases in between. The CDR3 has 12 amino acids, counting the end cysteine and phenylalanine. The kept DNA is CDR3 alone, 36 bases in frame from the first base. On this clone: It lacks a known antigen. Base quality data are lacking; no much larger clone is found one base away.

TCRbeta CDR3 regions were amplified from genomic DNA by means of the immunoSEQ Assay, a bias-controlled multiplex PCR. The original methods were these. The number of nucleated cells in each sample was estimated from the amplification of reference gene primers within the assay. Sequence reads were collapsed and filtered to measure the absolute abundance of every unique TCRbeta CDR3 rearrangement. For each sample, productive Simpson clonality was calculated as the square root of Simpson's diversity index over productive rearrangements. Not all clones reach the TCRdb copy of this immuneACCESS table, which keeps in-frame sequences only. Checked studies attribute under half of the gap to unresolved V genes and leave the rest unexplained. V, J and clone size derive from that table, while D and trimming were established from the DNA sequence. Present in this sample are about 270,000 clones, roughly 85% of which were seen just once. Roughly 3% of the sample is held by the ten biggest clonotypes.

Study-level results and caveats: How much clinical and demographic metadata was included differed by source and by participant, and the metadata was provided uncurated.

The sequence links TRBV12-3 or TRBV12-4 to TRBJ1-1, with the D gene not clear enough to name. The clonotype comes from a woman aged 18-29 years with acute or convalescent COVID-19. The source material was peripheral blood. The CDR3 in this case is CASSLGPPQAFF. The DNA sequence is as follows: TGTGCCAGCAGTTTAGGGCCGCCCCAAGCTTTCTTT.